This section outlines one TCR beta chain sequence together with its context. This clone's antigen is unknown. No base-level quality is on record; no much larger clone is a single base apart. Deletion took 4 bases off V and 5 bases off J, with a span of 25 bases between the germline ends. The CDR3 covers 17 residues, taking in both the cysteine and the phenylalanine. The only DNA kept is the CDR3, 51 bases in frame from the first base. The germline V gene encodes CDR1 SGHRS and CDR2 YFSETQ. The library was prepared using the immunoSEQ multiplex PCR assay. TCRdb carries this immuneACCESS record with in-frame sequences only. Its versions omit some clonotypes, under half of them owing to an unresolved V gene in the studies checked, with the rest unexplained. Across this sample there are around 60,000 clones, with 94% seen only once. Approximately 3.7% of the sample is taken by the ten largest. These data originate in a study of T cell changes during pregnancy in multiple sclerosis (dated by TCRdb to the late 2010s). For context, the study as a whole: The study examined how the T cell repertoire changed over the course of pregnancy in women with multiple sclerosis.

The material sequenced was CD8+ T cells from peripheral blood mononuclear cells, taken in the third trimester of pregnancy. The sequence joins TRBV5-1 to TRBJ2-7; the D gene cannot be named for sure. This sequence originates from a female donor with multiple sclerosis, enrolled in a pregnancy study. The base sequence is TGCGCCAGCAGCCCCGTTGGGCCGTGGTTTGTCCCCCACGAGCAGTACTTC. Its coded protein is CASSPVGPWFVPHEQYF.